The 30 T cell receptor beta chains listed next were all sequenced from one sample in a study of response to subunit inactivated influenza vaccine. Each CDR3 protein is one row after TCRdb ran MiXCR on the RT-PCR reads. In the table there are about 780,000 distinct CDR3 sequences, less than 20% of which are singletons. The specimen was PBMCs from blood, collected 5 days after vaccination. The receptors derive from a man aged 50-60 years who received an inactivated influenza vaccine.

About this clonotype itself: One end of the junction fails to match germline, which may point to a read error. For the CDR3, the DNA is TGCAGTGCCGATGGTACTCGTCTTTTT. Translating gives CSADGTRLF. The chain is built from TRBV20-1 and TRBJ1-4; unclear D gene. This CDR3 is 9 amino acids long. The germline gives CDR1 DFQATT, CDR2 SNEGSKA (reference sequence).

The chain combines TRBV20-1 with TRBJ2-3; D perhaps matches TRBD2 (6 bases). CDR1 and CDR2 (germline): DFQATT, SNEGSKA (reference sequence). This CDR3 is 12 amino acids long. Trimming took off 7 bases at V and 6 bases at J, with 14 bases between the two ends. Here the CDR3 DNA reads TGCAGTGGGAGGGCCGCGTTGGATACGCAGTATTTT. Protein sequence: CSGRAALDTQYF.

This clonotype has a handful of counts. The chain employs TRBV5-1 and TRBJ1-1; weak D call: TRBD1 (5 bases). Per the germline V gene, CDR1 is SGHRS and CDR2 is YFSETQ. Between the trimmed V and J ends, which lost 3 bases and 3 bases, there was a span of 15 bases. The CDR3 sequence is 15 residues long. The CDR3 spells CASSWGGVEYTEAFF. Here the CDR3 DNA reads TGCGCCAGCAGCTGGGGGGGGGTGGAGTACACTGAAGCTTTCTTT.

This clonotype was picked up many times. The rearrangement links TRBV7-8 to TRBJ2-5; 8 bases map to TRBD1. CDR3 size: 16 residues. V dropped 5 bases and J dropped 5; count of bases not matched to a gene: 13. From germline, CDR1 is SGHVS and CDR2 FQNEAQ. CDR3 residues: CASSKQDRARTETQYF. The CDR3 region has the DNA TGTGCCAGCAGCAAACAGGACAGGGCGAGAACGGAGACCCAGTACTTC.

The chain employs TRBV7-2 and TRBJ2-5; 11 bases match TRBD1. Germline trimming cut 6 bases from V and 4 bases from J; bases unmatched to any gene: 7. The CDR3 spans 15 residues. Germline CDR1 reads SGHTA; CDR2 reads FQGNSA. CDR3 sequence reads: CASSPWGQGGETQYF. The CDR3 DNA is TGTGCCAGCAGTCCTTGGGGACAGGGGGGAGAGACCCAGTACTTC.

The CDR3 DNA sequence: TGTGCCAGCAGCCAAGCCCCCTGGGGAGGAAACACCATATATTTT. It encodes CASSQAPWGGNTIYF. This chain connects TRBV4-2 to TRBJ1-3, with D unclear. The CDR3 is 15 residues long. V was shortened by 1 base and J by 4 bases, with 11 bases between the two germline ends. In germline, CDR1 is LGHNA, CDR2 YNFKEQ.

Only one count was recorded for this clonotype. The CDR3 here is CASSPGPNPETQYF. In nucleotides, the CDR3 is TGTGCCAGCAGCCCGGGCCCAAACCCAGAGACCCAGTACTTC. The V call is TRBV6-1, the J call TRBJ2-5; no firm D call. This CDR3 contains 14 residues. The V end lost 6 bases, the J end lost 4 bases, and 15 bases lay between the germline ends. Germline values: CDR1 MNHNS, CDR2 SASEGT.

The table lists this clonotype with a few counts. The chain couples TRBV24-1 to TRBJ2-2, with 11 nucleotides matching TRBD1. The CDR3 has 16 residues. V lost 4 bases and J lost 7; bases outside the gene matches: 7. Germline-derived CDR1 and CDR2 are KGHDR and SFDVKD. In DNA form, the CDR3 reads TGTGCCACCAGTGACCTGGACAGGGGGCTTCTCGGGGAGCTGTTTTTT. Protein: CATSDLDRGLLGELFF.

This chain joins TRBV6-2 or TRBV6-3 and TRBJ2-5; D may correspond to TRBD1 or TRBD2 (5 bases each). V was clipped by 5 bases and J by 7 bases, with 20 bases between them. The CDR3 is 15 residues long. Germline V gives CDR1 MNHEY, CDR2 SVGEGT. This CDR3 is CASSPTPRDPRTQYF. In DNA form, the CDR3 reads TGTGCCAGCAGTCCTACTCCCCGGGACCCAAGGACCCAGTACTTC.

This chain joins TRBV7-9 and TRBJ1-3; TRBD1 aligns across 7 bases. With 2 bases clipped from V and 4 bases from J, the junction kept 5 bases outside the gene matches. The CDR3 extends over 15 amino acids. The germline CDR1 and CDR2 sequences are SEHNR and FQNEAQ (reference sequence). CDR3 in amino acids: CASSLPRTGGNTIYF. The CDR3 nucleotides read TGTGCCAGCAGCTTACCTAGGACAGGAGGAAACACCATATATTTT.

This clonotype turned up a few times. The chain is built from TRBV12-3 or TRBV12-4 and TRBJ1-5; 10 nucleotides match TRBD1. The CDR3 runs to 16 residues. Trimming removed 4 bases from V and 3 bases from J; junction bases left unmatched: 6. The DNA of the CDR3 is TGTGCCAGCAGTTCCGGGACAGGGGTTTCCAATCAGCCCCAGCATTTT. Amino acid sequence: CASSSGTGVSNQPQHF.

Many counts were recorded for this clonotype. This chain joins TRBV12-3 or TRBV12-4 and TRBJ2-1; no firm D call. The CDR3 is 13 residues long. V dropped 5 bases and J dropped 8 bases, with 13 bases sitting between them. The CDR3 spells CASSLMRVDEQFF. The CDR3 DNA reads TGTGCCAGCAGTCTGATGAGAGTGGATGAGCAGTTCTTC.

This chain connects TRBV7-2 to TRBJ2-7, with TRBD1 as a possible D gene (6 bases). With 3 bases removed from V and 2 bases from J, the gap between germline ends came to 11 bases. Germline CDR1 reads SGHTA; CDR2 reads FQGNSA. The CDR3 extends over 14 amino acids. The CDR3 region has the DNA TGTGCCAGCAGCTTGTACAGGGACGCCTACGAGCAGTACTTC. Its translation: CASSLYRDAYEQYF.

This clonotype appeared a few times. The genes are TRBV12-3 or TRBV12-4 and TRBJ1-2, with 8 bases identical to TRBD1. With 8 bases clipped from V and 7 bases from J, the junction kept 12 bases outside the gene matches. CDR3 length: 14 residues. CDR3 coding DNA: TGTGCCAGCTCCTCCGGTCAGGGGGCGCGTGGCTACACCTTC. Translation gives CASSSGQGARGYTF.

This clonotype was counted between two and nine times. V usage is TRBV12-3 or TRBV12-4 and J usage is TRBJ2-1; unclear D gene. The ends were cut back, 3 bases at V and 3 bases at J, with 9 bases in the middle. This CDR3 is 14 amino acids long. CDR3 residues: CASSFLFGYNEQFF. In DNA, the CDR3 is TGTGCCAGCAGTTTTTTGTTCGGCTACAATGAGCAGTTCTTC.

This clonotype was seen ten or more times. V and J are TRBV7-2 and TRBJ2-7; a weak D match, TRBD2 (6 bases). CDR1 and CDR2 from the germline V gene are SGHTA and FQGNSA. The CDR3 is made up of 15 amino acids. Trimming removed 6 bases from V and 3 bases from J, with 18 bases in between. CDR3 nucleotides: TGTGCCAGCAGTCCCGGGACTTCACCTTACTACGAGCAGTACTTC. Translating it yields CASSPGTSPYYEQYF.

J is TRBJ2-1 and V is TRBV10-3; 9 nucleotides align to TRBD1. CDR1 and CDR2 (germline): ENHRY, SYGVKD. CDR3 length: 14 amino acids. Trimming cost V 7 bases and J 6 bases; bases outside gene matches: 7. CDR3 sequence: CAITGQGQGNEQFF. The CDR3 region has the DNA TGTGCCATCACAGGACAGGGGCAGGGCAATGAGCAGTTCTTC.

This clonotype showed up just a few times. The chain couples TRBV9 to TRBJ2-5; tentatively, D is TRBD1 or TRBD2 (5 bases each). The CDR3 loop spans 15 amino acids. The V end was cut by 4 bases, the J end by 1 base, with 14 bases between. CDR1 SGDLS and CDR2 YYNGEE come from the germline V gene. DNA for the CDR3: TGTGCCAGCAGCCCGGACCGGGACGCCCAAGAGACCCAGTACTTC. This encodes CASSPDRDAQETQYF. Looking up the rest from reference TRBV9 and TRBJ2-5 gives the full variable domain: DSGVTQTPKHLITATGQRVTLRCSPRSGDLSVYWYQQSLDQGLQFLIQYYNGEERAKGNILERFSAQQFPDLHSELNLSSLELGDSALYFCASSPDRDAQETQYFGPGTRLLVL.

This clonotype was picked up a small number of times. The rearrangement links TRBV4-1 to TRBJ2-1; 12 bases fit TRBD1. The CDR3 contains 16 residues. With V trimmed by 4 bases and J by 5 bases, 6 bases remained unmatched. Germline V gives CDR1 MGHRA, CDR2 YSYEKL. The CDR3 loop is CASSPLGQGANNEQFF. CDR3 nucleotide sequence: TGCGCCAGCAGCCCACTGGGACAGGGGGCGAACAATGAGCAGTTCTTC.

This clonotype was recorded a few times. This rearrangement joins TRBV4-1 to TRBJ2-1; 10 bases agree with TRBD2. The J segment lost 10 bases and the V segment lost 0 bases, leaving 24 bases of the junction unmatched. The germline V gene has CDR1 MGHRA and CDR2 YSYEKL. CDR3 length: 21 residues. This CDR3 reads CASSQDGPPHQLLAGVWEQFF. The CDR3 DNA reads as TGCGCCAGCAGCCAAGATGGGCCGCCGCACCAACTCCTAGCGGGGGTTTGGGAGCAGTTCTTC.

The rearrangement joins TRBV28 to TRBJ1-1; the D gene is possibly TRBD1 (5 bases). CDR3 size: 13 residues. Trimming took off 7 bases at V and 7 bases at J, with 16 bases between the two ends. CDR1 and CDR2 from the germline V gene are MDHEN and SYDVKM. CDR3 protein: CASILGRVGEAFF. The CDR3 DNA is TGTGCCAGCATATTAGGCAGGGTGGGTGAAGCTTTCTTT.

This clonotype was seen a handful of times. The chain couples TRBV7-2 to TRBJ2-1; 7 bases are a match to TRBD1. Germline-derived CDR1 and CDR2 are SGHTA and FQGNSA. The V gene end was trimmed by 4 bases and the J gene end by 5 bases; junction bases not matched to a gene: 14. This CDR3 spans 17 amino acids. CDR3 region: CASSYRTGPYTHNEQFF. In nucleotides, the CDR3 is TGTGCCAGCAGCTACCGGACAGGACCCTACACCCACAATGAGCAGTTCTTC.

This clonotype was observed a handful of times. The CDR3 loop is CASTQGSLFPQHF. The CDR3 DNA is TGTGCCAGCACCCAGGGGTCCTTGTTTCCCCAGCATTTT. The chain has TRBV6-2 or TRBV6-3 and TRBJ1-5; possibly TRBD1 for D (6 bases). The CDR3 contains 13 residues. Germline-derived CDR1 and CDR2 are MNHEY and SVGEGT. V was trimmed by 7 bases and J by 10 bases, leaving 17 bases between them.

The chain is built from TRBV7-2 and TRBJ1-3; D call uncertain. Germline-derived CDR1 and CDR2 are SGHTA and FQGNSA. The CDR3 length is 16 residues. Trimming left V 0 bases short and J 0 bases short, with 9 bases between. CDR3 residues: CASSLAPAASGNTIYF. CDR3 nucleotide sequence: TGTGCCAGCAGCTTAGCGCCAGCTGCCTCTGGAAACACCATATATTTT.

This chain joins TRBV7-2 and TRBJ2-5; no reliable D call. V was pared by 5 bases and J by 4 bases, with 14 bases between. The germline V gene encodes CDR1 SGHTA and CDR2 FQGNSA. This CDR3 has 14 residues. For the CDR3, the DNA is TGTGCCAGCAGCCAAGGTTACACTATAGAGACCCAGTACTTC. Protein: CASSQGYTIETQYF.

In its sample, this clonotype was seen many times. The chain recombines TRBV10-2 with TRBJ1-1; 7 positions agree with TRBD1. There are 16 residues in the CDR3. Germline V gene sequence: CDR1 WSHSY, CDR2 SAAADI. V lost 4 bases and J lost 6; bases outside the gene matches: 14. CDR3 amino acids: CASSVARGAPGPEAFF. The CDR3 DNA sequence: TGCGCCAGCAGTGTGGCCAGGGGGGCCCCTGGACCTGAAGCTTTCTTT.

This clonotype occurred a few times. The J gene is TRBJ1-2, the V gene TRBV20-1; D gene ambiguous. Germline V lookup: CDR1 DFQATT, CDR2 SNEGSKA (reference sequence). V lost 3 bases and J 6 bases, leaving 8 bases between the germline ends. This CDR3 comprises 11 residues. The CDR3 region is CSASRRDGYTF. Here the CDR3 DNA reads TGCAGTGCTAGCCGCCGGGATGGCTACACCTTC.

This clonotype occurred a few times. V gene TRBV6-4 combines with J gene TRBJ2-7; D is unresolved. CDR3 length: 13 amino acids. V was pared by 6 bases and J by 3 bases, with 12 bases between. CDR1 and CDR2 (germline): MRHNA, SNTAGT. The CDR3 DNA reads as TGTGCCAGCAGCCCCCCCGAAAACTACGAGCAGTACTTC. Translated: CASSPPENYEQYF.

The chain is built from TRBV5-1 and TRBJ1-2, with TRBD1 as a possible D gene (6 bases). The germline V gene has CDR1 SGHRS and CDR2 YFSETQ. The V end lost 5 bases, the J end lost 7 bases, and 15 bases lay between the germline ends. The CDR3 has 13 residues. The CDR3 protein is CASSTTGLGGYTF. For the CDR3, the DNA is TGCGCCAGCAGTACTACAGGGTTGGGTGGCTACACCTTC.

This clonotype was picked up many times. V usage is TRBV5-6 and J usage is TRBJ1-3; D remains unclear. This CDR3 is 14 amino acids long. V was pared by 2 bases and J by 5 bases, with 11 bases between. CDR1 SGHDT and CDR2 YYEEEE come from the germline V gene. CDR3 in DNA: TGTGCCAGCAGCTTCCGGTCCGGTAGAAACACCATATATTTT. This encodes CASSFRSGRNTIYF.